The 14 T cell receptor beta chains given below trace back to one sample, sequenced in a study of blood T cell repertoires in COVID-19. TCRdb's table, derived via immunoSEQ multiplex PCR, lists solely in-frame clones and lacks some. There are a few hundred thousand clones in the sample; roughly 90% occur only once, and roughly 4.5% lies in the top ten. Source material: PBMCs or T cells enriched from blood (not recorded which). Receptors were obtained from a woman aged 25-40 years who had been exposed to COVID-19.

CDR3 sequence reads: CASSLEAGNNQPQHF. In DNA form, the CDR3 reads TGCGCCAGCAGCCTGGAGGCGGGTAACAATCAGCCCCAGCATTTT. The gene calls are TRBV5-1 and TRBJ1-5; no clear D. Trimming cost V 4 bases and J 3 bases, with 14 bases left between them. The germline V gene has CDR1 SGHRS and CDR2 YFSETQ. There are 15 residues in the CDR3.

The gene calls are TRBV7-8 and TRBJ1-1; unclear D gene. Trimming took off 4 bases at V and 7 bases at J, with 28 bases between the two ends. From germline, CDR1 is SGHVS and CDR2 FQNEAQ. The length of the CDR3 is 18 residues. This CDR3 is CASSSITRGPEVVGEAFF. CDR3 nucleotides: TGTGCCAGCAGCTCCATAACCCGAGGGCCCGAGGTCGTGGGTGAAGCTTTCTTT.

The CDR3 coding sequence is TGCGCCAGCAGCCGACAGGCTCTATCGACCTACAATGAGCAGTTCTTC. Protein sequence: CASSRQALSTYNEQFF. This chain connects TRBV5-1 to TRBJ2-1, with D perhaps TRBD1 (6 bases). The V and J ends lost 4 bases and 2 bases respectively, with 16 bases between them. Germline CDR1 is SGHRS and CDR2 is YFSETQ. The CDR3 covers 16 residues.

The chain links TRBV20-1 to TRBJ1-2; 8 nucleotides line up with TRBD1. The V gene end was trimmed by 3 bases and the J gene end by 8 bases; junction bases not matched to a gene: 8. The CDR3 covers 13 residues. Germline CDR1 reads DFQATT; CDR2 reads SNEGSKA (reference sequence). CDR3 in DNA: TGCAGTGCTAGTAGGCAGGGGGCGGGAGGCTACACCTTC. Translating gives CSASRQGAGGYTF.

The chain uses TRBV6-6 and TRBJ2-1, with D perhaps matching TRBD1 (6 bases). CDR1 is MNHNY and CDR2 is SVGAGI in the germline V gene (reference sequence). The length of the CDR3 is 15 residues. Trimming cost V 6 bases and J 4 bases, with 16 bases left between them. The CDR3: CASSLTGPAYNEQFF. For the CDR3, the DNA is TGTGCCAGCAGCCTTACAGGGCCAGCGTACAATGAGCAGTTCTTC.

The chain joins TRBV5-4 to TRBJ2-1; 16 bases agree with TRBD2. Trimming cost V 4 bases and J 9 bases; bases outside gene matches: 7. The CDR3 is 16 amino acids. CDR1 and CDR2 from the germline V gene are SGHNT and YYREEE (reference sequence). The CDR3 reads CASSAGTSGGAGEQFF. CDR3 coding DNA: TGTGCCAGCAGCGCCGGGACTAGCGGGGGGGCCGGTGAGCAGTTCTTC.

V is TRBV9 and J is TRBJ1-2, with 9 bases lining up with TRBD1. Germline values: CDR1 SGDLS, CDR2 YYNGEE. J was trimmed by 2 bases and V by 4 bases; bases with no gene match: 6. CDR3 size: 15 residues. The CDR3 loop reads CASSPGQGLNYGYTF. The CDR3 DNA is TGTGCCAGCAGCCCAGGACAGGGGCTGAACTATGGCTACACCTTC.

The V and J genes are TRBV5-1 and TRBJ1-3; D remains ambiguous. Looked up from germline, CDR1 is SGHRS and CDR2 is YFSETQ. This CDR3 is built from 16 residues. Trimming shortened V by 0 bases and J by 1 base, and 11 bases separated the two germline ends. As DNA, the CDR3 is TGCGCCAGCAGCTTGGCCGATCGTCAGTCTGGAAACACCATATATTTT. As protein: CASSLADRQSGNTIYF. The full variable domain, rest sourced from reference TRBV5-1 and TRBJ1-3, is KAGVTQTPRYLIKTRGQQVTLSCSPISGHRSVSWYQQTPGQGLQFLFEYFSETQRNKGNFPGRFSGRQFSNSRSEMNVSTLELGDSALYLCASSLADRQSGNTIYFGEGSWLTVV.

The gene calls are TRBV5-1 and TRBJ1-1; D remains unclear. V shed 0 bases and J shed 5 bases, with 11 bases lying between them. The CDR3 loop spans 14 amino acids. Per the germline V gene, CDR1 is SGHRS and CDR2 is YFSETQ. In nucleotides, the CDR3 is TGCGCCAGCAGCTTGGGACTCTTAAATACTGAAGCTTTCTTT. Translation: CASSLGLLNTEAFF.

The CDR3 DNA sequence: TGTGCCAGCAGGGAGAGGAGCTATGGCTACACCTTC. This gives the protein CASRERSYGYTF. The J gene is TRBJ1-2, the V gene TRBV6-5, with D unclear. V was cut by 6 bases and J by 4 bases, with 9 bases left in between. CDR3 size: 12 residues. Germline V CDR1 and CDR2: MNHEY, SVGAGI.

The gene calls are TRBV24-1 and TRBJ2-7, with a tentative D call TRBD1 (5 bases). Looked up from germline, CDR1 is KGHDR and CDR2 is SFDVKD. Trimming cost V 9 bases and J 5 bases, with 10 bases left between them. The CDR3 runs 11 residues. The DNA for the CDR3 is TGTGCCACCCAAAGGGGTGACGAGCAGTACTTC. This sequence encodes CATQRGDEQYF.

The genes are TRBV7-8 and TRBJ1-2; D may be TRBD1 (6 bases). The CDR3 runs 14 residues. Trimming pared 3 bases from V and 3 bases from J, leaving 11 bases between. The germline gives CDR1 SGHVS, CDR2 FQNEAQ. CDR3 residues: CASSFRGFDYGYTF. The CDR3 DNA reads TGTGCCAGCAGCTTCAGGGGTTTCGACTATGGCTACACCTTC.

This clone was counted a single time. The rearrangement uses TRBV7-8 and TRBJ2-1; TRBD1 aligns across 9 bases. Trimming cost V 5 bases and J 7 bases; bases outside gene matches: 3. This CDR3 contains 13 residues. Germline V gene sequence: CDR1 SGHVS, CDR2 FQNEAQ. CDR3 sequence: CASSNGQGNEQFF. The CDR3 nucleotides read TGTGCCAGCAGCAACGGACAGGGGAATGAGCAGTTCTTC. The variable domain in full, completed from reference TRBV7-8 and TRBJ2-1, reads GAGVSQSPRYKVAKRGQDVALRCDPISGHVSLFWYQQALGQGPEFLTYFQNEAQLDKSGLPSDRFFAERPEGSVSTLKIQRTQQEDSAVYLCASSNGQGNEQFFGPGTRLTVL.

The J gene is TRBJ2-3, the V gene TRBV5-1, with 7 bases matching TRBD1. CDR3 length: 15 residues. V lost 4 bases and J lost 2; bases outside the gene matches: 7. The germline CDR1 and CDR2 sequences are SGHRS and YFSETQ. As DNA, the CDR3 is TGCGCCAGCAGCGTCGGGACAGTGATCACAGATACGCAGTATTTT. It is translated as CASSVGTVITDTQYF.